A single sample gave rise to the 16 T cell receptor beta chains below, sequenced in a study of blood T cell repertoires in COVID-19. The table came from immunoSEQ multiplex PCR; TCRdb's copy has only in-frame clones and leaves some out. This sample has hundreds of thousands of clones; around four fifths occur once, and the top ten carry 18%. What was sequenced was peripheral blood. Receptors were obtained from a woman at least 80 years old with active or convalescent COVID-19.

CDR3 region: CASSPDRGALDYEQYF. For the CDR3, the DNA is TGTGCCAGCAGCCCGGACAGGGGCGCCCTCGACTACGAGCAGTACTTC. The rearrangement uses TRBV7-9 and TRBJ2-7; 9 bases agree with TRBD1. The V gene's germline CDR1 is SEHNR and CDR2 FQNEAQ (reference sequence). CDR3 length: 16 amino acids. Losses at the gene ends were 5 bases for V and 3 bases for J; bases not matched to a gene: 11.

This chain links TRBV7-3 with TRBJ2-5, with 8 bases matching TRBD2. The CDR3 loop spans 13 amino acids. CDR1 and CDR2 from the germline V gene are SGHTA and FQGTGA. Unmatched junction bases numbered 6, after V lost 9 bases and J lost 3 bases. DNA for the CDR3: TGTGCCAGTTCTAGCGGGCTGAAAGAGACCCAGTACTTC. Translating it yields CASSSGLKETQYF.

This chain uses TRBV5-6 with TRBJ2-7, with 11 bases matching TRBD2. The CDR3 is 16 amino acids. V trimming: 6 bases; J trimming: 4 bases; junction bases outside the gene matches: 12. Germline CDR1 is SGHDT and CDR2 is YYEEEE. CDR3 protein: CASNQIGLAGRYEQYF. CDR3 sequence (DNA): TGTGCCAGCAACCAAATTGGACTAGCGGGTCGTTACGAGCAGTACTTC.

The genes are TRBV5-1 and TRBJ1-6, with 7 bases that match TRBD1. The CDR3 is made up of 14 amino acids. The germline V gene encodes CDR1 SGHRS and CDR2 YFSETQ. J was trimmed by 7 bases and V by 2 bases; bases with no gene match: 3. Here the CDR3 reads CASSFGQANSPLHF. In DNA, the CDR3 is TGCGCCAGCAGCTTCGGACAGGCGAATTCACCCCTCCACTTT.

The rearrangement joins TRBV11-2 to TRBJ2-1; 11 nucleotides line up with TRBD2. This CDR3 spans 18 amino acids. V lost 4 bases to trimming and J lost 9 bases; unmatched junction nucleotides: 17. The V gene's germline CDR1 is SGHAT and CDR2 FQNNGV. DNA for the CDR3: TGTGCCAGCAGCTCAGTCCCCGGGACTAGCGGATTCCGACGTGAGCAGTTCTTC. Translating it yields CASSSVPGTSGFRREQFF.

The CDR3 region is CASTLRTGTDYGYTF. The CDR3 bases are TGTGCCAGCACTTTGAGGACAGGGACGGACTATGGCTACACCTTC. The rearrangement joins TRBV2 to TRBJ1-2; 8 bases are a match to TRBD1. The CDR3 sequence is 15 residues long. Looked up from germline, CDR1 is SNHLY and CDR2 is FYNNEI. Trimming at V came to 7 bases and at J to 3 bases, leaving 10 bases not matched to a gene.

The chain carries TRBV19 and TRBJ1-1, with D unclear. Germline-derived CDR1 and CDR2 are LNHDA and SQIVND (reference sequence). This CDR3 spans 15 amino acids. Trimming stripped 1 base from V and 0 bases from J, with 9 bases between. CDR3 amino acids: CASSIVPPVNTEAFF. Written as DNA, the CDR3 is TGTGCCAGTAGTATAGTTCCCCCAGTGAACACTGAAGCTTTCTTT.

The genes are TRBV28 and TRBJ1-1, with TRBD1 as a possible D gene (5 bases). Trimming removed 2 bases at V and 7 bases at J, with 11 bases between. This CDR3 is built from 13 residues. The germline CDR1 and CDR2 sequences are MDHEN and SYDVKM. This CDR3 reads CASSLTGPREAFF. The CDR3 bases are TGTGCCAGCAGTTTAACAGGACCGCGTGAAGCTTTCTTT. The full variable domain, its missing parts supplied by reference TRBV28 and TRBJ1-1, is DVKVTQSSRYLVKRTGEKVFLECVQDMDHENMFWYRQDPGLGLRLIYFSYDVKMKEKGDIPEGYSVSREKKERFSLILESASTNQTSMYLCASSLTGPREAFFGQGTRLTVV.

V gene TRBV3-1 (or the pseudogene TRBV3-2) combines with J gene TRBJ2-1; 8 bases are shared with TRBD1. This CDR3 has 14 residues. Germline lookup yields CDR1 LGHDT and CDR2 YNNKEL (reference sequence). V lost 2 bases to trimming and J lost 12 bases; unmatched junction nucleotides: 9. This CDR3 reads CASSQTRQGKVQFF. Written as DNA, the CDR3 is TGTGCCAGCAGCCAAACAAGACAGGGGAAGGTGCAGTTCTTC.

The chain couples TRBV11-2 to TRBJ2-3; 13 bases are a match to TRBD2. The germline gives CDR1 SGHAT, CDR2 FQNNGV. After removal of 5 bases from V and 2 bases from J, the junction contained 7 bases not matched to a gene. This CDR3 comprises 17 residues. CDR3 sequence: CASSPRTSGSNTDTQYF. DNA of the CDR3: TGTGCCAGCAGCCCCCGGACTAGCGGGAGTAACACAGATACGCAGTATTTT.

This clone has just one count. This rearrangement joins TRBV7-3 to TRBJ2-3, with D perhaps TRBD2 (6 bases). V dropped 2 bases and J dropped 5 bases, with 11 bases sitting between them. The CDR3 covers 14 residues. From germline, CDR1 is SGHTA and CDR2 FQGTGA. CDR3 nucleotide sequence: TGTGCCAGCAGCTTAGATACGGGGGTAGATACGCAGTATTTT. Amino acid sequence: CASSLDTGVDTQYF. Variable domain in full (rest from reference TRBV7-3 and TRBJ2-3): GAGVSQTPSNKVTEKGKYVELRCDPISGHTALYWYRQSLGQGPEFLIYFQGTGAADDSGLPNDRFFAVRPEGSVSTLKIQRTERGDSAVYLCASSLDTGVDTQYFGPGTRLTVL.

About this clone itself: One end of the junction varies from germline; a read error may be responsible. The genes are TRBV7-7 and TRBJ2-1; 8 nucleotides agree with TRBD2. Germline CDR1 and CDR2: SSHAT and FNYEAQ (reference sequence). The CDR3 extends over 15 amino acids. The CDR3 DNA reads as TGTGCTAGCAGCTTAGTGCGGGGGGAACACAATGAGCAGTTCTTC. Translating gives CASSLVRGEHNEQFF.

The J gene is TRBJ2-1, the V gene TRBV2; 8 nucleotides line up with TRBD2. Per germline, CDR1 SNHLY and CDR2 FYNNEI. The CDR3 is made up of 16 amino acids. Losses at the gene ends were 2 bases for V and 4 bases for J; bases not matched to a gene: 7. CDR3 protein: CASSEISASGYNEQFF. The CDR3, as DNA: TGTGCCAGCAGTGAAATATCGGCTAGCGGGTACAATGAGCAGTTCTTC.

This clone was seen just once. The chain carries TRBV19 and TRBJ2-5, with D maybe TRBD2 (6 bases). With 3 bases removed from V and 5 bases from J, the gap between germline ends came to 13 bases. The CDR3 consists of 14 residues. Germline V gene sequence: CDR1 LNHDA, CDR2 SQIVND (reference sequence). The DNA of the CDR3 is TGTGCCAGTAGTATTAATTTTGGAGGGGAGACCCAGTACTTC. It encodes CASSINFGGETQYF.

This clone showed up just a few times. The chain links TRBV3-1 (or the pseudogene TRBV3-2) to TRBJ1-2, with TRBD1 as a possible D gene (5 bases). V was shortened by 4 bases and J by 8 bases, with 20 bases between the two germline ends. CDR1 and CDR2 (germline): LGHDT, YNNKEL (reference sequence). CDR3 length: 15 residues. CDR3 in DNA: TGTGCCAGCAGCCCTTTAGGAGGGGTGGGGATCGGCTACACCTTC. Amino acid sequence: CASSPLGGVGIGYTF.

The chain links TRBV18 to TRBJ2-3; D is undetermined. The CDR3 loop spans 17 amino acids. From germline, CDR1 is KGHSH and CDR2 LQKENI. V lost 3 bases, J lost 2 bases, and 18 bases lay in between. The CDR3 region has the DNA TGTGCCAGCTCACCGCTCCCTAGATCCTTTAACACAGATACGCAGTATTTT. Amino acids: CASSPLPRSFNTDTQYF.